This TCR beta chain was obtained from a study of CD8 T cells in ankylosing spondylitis (dated by TCRdb to 2016 to 2017). General notes on the study: To find TCR variants linked to disease, the study profiled T cell receptor beta repertoires in ankylosing spondylitis patients and healthy donors. The full study cohort was made up of about 24 ankylosing spondylitis patients and roughly 100 healthy donors. Samples of peripheral blood were taken, and for ankylosing spondylitis patients, synovial fluid was collected as well.

The table lists this clonotype with many counts. No cognate antigen has been identified for it. No base qualities exist here, and no much larger clone lies one base off it. Overall study results and their limits: According to the report, matched synovial fluid samples from ankylosing spondylitis patients were significantly enriched for the disease-linked clones. Some motif variants had previously been reported in the synovial fluid and blood of reactive arthritis patients, which suggests shared mechanisms of disease initiation. The disease-linked clones had a CD8+ phenotype and were found at relatively low frequencies in peripheral blood. Blood from ankylosing spondylitis patients appeared to be characterized by a TCR beta motif composed of about 8 highly homologous amino acid variants.

For sequencing, an Illumina HiSeq 2500 was employed. TCR beta libraries were prepared by quantitative 5'-RACE with molecular barcodes. For the original study's pipeline: A new computational method, built on a probabilistic model of VDJ rearrangement, was used to identify disease-linked TCR variants. The public reads were quality trimmed at Q25 with fastp and then assembled into clones with MiXCR by TCRdb, keeping productive beta chains. Every entry covers one CDR3 protein and lists the most common genes and DNA from its rows. The V and J calls reflect TCRdb's pipeline rather than the authors' work. This sample comprises around 210,000 distinct CDR3 sequences, around 8% of them detected only once. Jointly, the top ten make up around 5.1% of the sample. Between the V and J ends, shortened by 0 bases and 4 bases respectively, the junction contains 7 bases. CDR1 and CDR2, looked up from the germline V gene, are SGDLS and YYNGEE. Including the terminal cysteine and phenylalanine, the CDR3 comprises 14 residues. The retained sequence is limited to the CDR3, 42 bases, with the frame set at the first base.

This receptor was obtained from a female donor with ankylosing spondylitis or in good health (not recorded which). The specimen was blood, either unsorted or a sorted T cell fraction (not recorded which). The chain links TRBV9 with TRBJ2-2, with an unclear D gene assignment. Read as DNA, the sequence is TGTGCCAGCAGCGTAGTGAGCTTCACCGGGGAGCTGTTTTTT. It translates as CASSVVSFTGELFF.